This passage covers 5 T cell receptor beta chains from one sample sequenced in a study of CD8 T cells in ankylosing spondylitis. General study findings and limits: A motif in TCR beta, a set of seven to nine highly homologous variants, appeared characteristic of ankylosing spondylitis blood.

No antigen has been identified for these receptors. From the 5' RACE reads, TCRdb called clonotypes with MiXCR, one entry per CDR3 protein. The sample comprises over 400,000 distinct CDR3 sequences, 25% to 30% of which are singletons, and about 0.92% rests with the top ten. Sequences were obtained from blood, either unsorted or a sorted T cell fraction (not recorded which). The receptors were sampled from a male donor with ankylosing spondylitis.

In its sample, this clonotype was seen many times. The chain has TRBV11-2 and TRBJ1-1, with TRBD1 identical over 8 bases. The V segment lost 4 bases and the J segment 5 bases; nucleotides outside the gene matches: 6. The V gene's germline CDR1 is SGHAT and CDR2 FQNNGV. This CDR3 has 14 amino acids. This CDR3 reads CASSSDRGGTEAFF. CDR3 in DNA: TGTGCCAGCAGCTCCGACAGGGGCGGTACTGAAGCTTTCTTT.

The chain is built from TRBV19 and TRBJ2-2, with TRBD2 identical over 7 bases. The germline CDR1 and CDR2 sequences are LNHDA and SQIVND (reference sequence). This CDR3 has 15 residues. With 4 bases clipped from V and 1 base from J, the junction kept 3 bases outside the gene matches. CDR3 DNA: TGTGCCAGTAGTACGACTAGCTGGAACACCGGGGAGCTGTTTTTT. Protein: CASSTTSWNTGELFF. The variable domain in full, completed from reference TRBV19 and TRBJ2-2, reads DGGITQSPKYLFRKEGQNVTLSCEQNLNHDAMYWYRQDPGQGLRLIYYSQIVNDFQKGDIAEGYSVSREKKESFPLTVTSAQKNPTAFYLCASSTTSWNTGELFFGEGSRLTVL.

The V call is TRBV29-1, the J call TRBJ2-5; 8 nucleotides line up with TRBD2. Germline CDR1 SQVTM, CDR2 ANQGSEA. The CDR3 covers 13 residues. V dropped 3 bases and J dropped 7; count of bases not matched to a gene: 7. The CDR3 DNA sequence: TGCAGCGTTGAGACGGGAGGGCCTGGGACCCAGTACTTC. Protein product: CSVETGGPGTQYF.

This clonotype was observed at least ten times. The chain has TRBV18 and TRBJ2-3; 9 nucleotides match TRBD1. The CDR3 runs 15 residues. V trimming: 3 bases; J trimming: 4 bases; junction bases outside the gene matches: 5. In germline, CDR1 is KGHSH, CDR2 LQKENI. CDR3 nucleotide sequence: TGTGCCAGCTCACCTGTCAGGACAGGGGCAGATACGCAGTATTTT. It specifies CASSPVRTGADTQYF.

This clonotype has a handful of counts. The V gene is TRBV7-2, the J gene TRBJ2-5, with D perhaps matching TRBD2 (5 bases). V lost 2 bases and J lost 5, with 15 bases in between. CDR3 length equals 15 residues. Germline V gene lookup returns CDR1 SGHTA and CDR2 FQGNSA. CDR3 in amino acids: CASSLMRAERETQYF. For the CDR3, the DNA is TGTGCCAGCAGCTTAATGAGGGCCGAGCGGGAGACCCAGTACTTC.